Listed below are T cell receptor beta chains from one sample, sequenced in a study of identical twins. TCRdb reprocessed the 5' RACE reads with MiXCR, giving one entry per CDR3 protein. This table holds 700,000 to 950,000 distinct CDR3 sequences, around an eighth found once. The data were also submitted as part of a second study, on yellow fever vaccine responses in identical twins.

The sequencing sample was made of PBMCs. These receptors came from a woman between 18 and 29 years old in good health. The conserved cysteine and the conserved F or W are not part of the CDR3 here.

j_call v_call cdr3_aa
TRBJ1-2 TRBV2 ATVGGSTYGYT
TRBJ2-2 TRBV3-1 ASRPRASGGVGELF
TRBJ2-6 TRBV6-5 ASKLRSWTGVSGANVLT
TRBJ2-2 TRBV12-3/TRBV12-4 ASKPTVGELF
TRBJ1-2 TRBV10-3 AISDTGRSDYGYT
TRBJ2-5 TRBV4-1 ASSQEEAETQY
TRBJ1-6 TRBV4-1 ASSSGTADNSPLH
TRBJ2-3 TRBV7-2 ASSLYAASGRWGTQY
TRBJ2-1 TRBV20-1 SASRDYSTYNEQF
TRBJ2-2 TRBV6-1 ASKAGVLYTGELF
TRBJ1-5 TRBV10-3 AIRAGREQPQH
TRBJ2-2 TRBV3-1 ASSQTGRTGELF
TRBJ2-7 TRBV10-3 AISPVLAGEVEQY
TRBJ2-7 TRBV27 ASSLSGGSNEQY
TRBJ2-7 TRBV12-3/TRBV12-4 ASSISSNEQY
TRBJ2-7 TRBV7-3 ASSSSPFLDRGLSYEQY
TRBJ2-1 TRBV24-1 ATSDSISDTYNEQF
TRBJ2-5 TRBV29-1 SAGQLRETQY
TRBJ1-4 TRBV5-6 ASSLRDRGTNEKLF
TRBJ2-3 TRBV11-1 ASSSRGGSLADTQY
TRBJ1-5 TRBV12-3/TRBV12-4 ASSPTQGQPQH
TRBJ2-7 TRBV12-3/TRBV12-4 ASSPGQGRHEQY
TRBJ2-1 TRBV6-2/TRBV6-3 ATQRTSGGAVGSYNEQF
TRBJ2-1 TRBV7-9 ASSRDQVGAHYNEQF
TRBJ2-7 TRBV5-1 ASSYDRPYEQY
TRBJ2-2 TRBV12-3/TRBV12-4 ASSHISGTGELF
TRBJ2-2 TRBV29-1 SVGRGLAGGGTGELF
TRBJ2-3 TRBV28 ASSPEGEARGDTQY
TRBJ2-3 TRBV6-1 ASSEEVGARDTQY
TRBJ1-3 TRBV6-5 ASSYGREVGNTIY
TRBJ2-2 TRBV7-8 ASSFPANTGELF
TRBJ2-1 TRBV28 ASSWYRGRNYEQF
TRBJ2-7 TRBV7-6 ASSPARTGSASYEQY
TRBJ2-1 TRBV15 ACSGPGTSGRDEQF
TRBJ1-1 TRBV6-5 ASSYPGGNTEAF
TRBJ2-1 TRBV15 ATSGGLAGEGEQF
TRBJ1-4 TRBV6-5 ASSYGDLNLNEKLF
TRBJ1-2 TRBV18 ASSSTGSAGYGYT
TRBJ2-1 TRBV3-1 ASSSSLEQF
TRBJ1-5 TRBV24-1 ATSGGTGANQPQH
TRBJ2-7 TRBV14 ASSTSGDTYEQY
TRBJ2-1 TRBV20-1 SAYPQLLADSEQF
TRBJ2-7 TRBV12-3/TRBV12-4 ASSRGLTYEQY
TRBJ1-2 TRBV12-5 ASGLGYIRDGYT
TRBJ2-5 TRBV5-1 ASSLPLDETQY
TRBJ2-5 TRBV7-9 ASSLAGPTQETQY
TRBJ2-7 TRBV5-1 ASSMDSASPWEQY